One T cell receptor beta chain is described in this entry. A read error may explain this, as a much larger clone is one base away. This entry is derived from a study of molecular identifiers for immune sequencing clone quantification. The CDR3 extends over 12 amino acids. Germline V gene lookup returns CDR1 SEHNR and CDR2 FQNEAQ (reference sequence). Researchers sorted naive CD8 T cells as cells that were CD8+CD4-CCR7+CD45RA+. Listed TCR primers, together with previously described methods, were used for the bulk TCR libraries. TCRdb re-analysed the PCR reads in MiXCR, keeping a single row per CDR3 protein. The top ten hold roughly 0.77% of the sample, which has about half a million distinct CDR3 sequences, under 30% seen once.

The sequence was obtained from a human donor in good health. Some libraries in this study had Jurkat cell RNA spiked in. Sequencing input: naive CD8+ T cells from blood, with Jurkat cell RNA spiked in. Subset noted: FACS-sorted CD8+CD4-CCR7+CD45RA+ naive T cells. The chain carries TRBV7-9 and TRBJ2-1; D may be TRBD2 (5 bases). The CDR3 DNA follows: TGTACCAGCAGCTTAGCAGGAGGTGAGCAGTTCTTC. This codes for CTSSLAGGEQFF.